The sequence of this T cell receptor beta chain was determined in a study of T cells after yellow fever vaccination (dated by TCRdb to the late 2010s). Notes on the research overall: Using CD3, CD45RA, CCR7 and CD95 staining, memory subsets (EM, EMRA, CM and Tscm) were sorted on a BD FACS Aria III. Bulk PBMC replicates and cell subsets were isolated from blood drawn at multiple timepoints before and after both primary and secondary immunization. Sorting of memory subsets took place on days 0, 15 and 45 and at 18 months after primary vaccination, as well as on days 0, 15 and 45 after the 30-year booster. Two healthy male donors, one aged 18 to 30 and one aged 30 to 40 years, were included in the cohort. Libraries from fractions with low cell numbers were prepared with the SMART-Seq v4 Ultra Low Input RNA kit. To track T-cell clones before and after primary and booster YFV17D yellow fever vaccination, bulk TCR alpha and beta repertoires were sequenced longitudinally.

Findings and caveats that apply to the study as a whole: Computational filtering was needed because FACS-sorted repertoires could contain abundant contaminating clonotypes from the bulk population. A small fraction of clonotypes appeared in both the CD4 and CD8 compartments, likely as a result of convergent recombination. Compared with the primary T-cell response, the secondary T-cell response was weaker but faster, peaking on day 5 rather than day 15. After the booster, most of the clones that had expanded following primary vaccination were detected again (approximately 96% of CD4 and 80% to 90% of CD8), which suggests that memory was broadly maintained. On day 0, almost all vaccine-responding clonotypes were below detection in the sorted memory subsets. Only a couple of donors were included in the study, so the extent to which the findings can be generalized is limited.

As regards this clonotype: The record has no base qualities; no much larger clone is one base away.

This specimen's treatment or condition label, interpreted: live attenuated yellow fever vaccine strain. PBMCs were isolated from peripheral blood using a standard Ficoll-Paque protocol. RNA from sorted memory subsets was extracted with the RNeasy Micro Kit. TCR cDNA was synthesized by 5'RACE template switching, which introduced a universal primer site and unique molecular identifiers. Priming of cDNA synthesis was performed from both the TCR alpha and TCR beta constant segments. Library amplification involved two PCR steps, and the second step added sample barcodes and sequencing adapters. Libraries were sequenced on Illumina HiSeq 2500 (2x100 bp) or NovaSeq (2x150 bp). The published analysis was carried out like this. MIGEC handled demultiplexing of reads and collapsing into UMI consensus sequences, while MiXCR performed V(D)J alignment. Using edgeR on replicate PBMC samples, clonotypes were called vaccine-responding if FDR was below 0.01 and the log2 fold change was above 5 up to day 15. Bulk clonotypes were assigned CD4 or CD8 identity according to which sequenced CD4 or CD8 repertoire held them at higher abundance. To estimate the distribution of each clone across memory phenotypes, clonotype frequencies in memory subsets were weighted by FACS-sorted cell numbers. The public reads were reprocessed in TCRdb via fastp at Q25 and MiXCR, keeping in-frame beta chains. Every entry covers one CDR3 protein and lists the most common genes and DNA from its rows. TCRdb's processing, not the authors', yielded these V and J calls. This sample comprises approximately 47,000 distinct CDR3 sequences, just under 6.5% of them detected only once. The ten largest clones represent about 10% of the sample.

The CDR3 has 14 amino acids, counting the end cysteine and phenylalanine. The DNA shown is the 42-base CDR3, in frame from base 1. Trimming accounts for 5 bases at V and 7 bases at J, while the number of junction bases matched to no gene is 11. The germline V gene provides CDR1 SGHVS and CDR2 FNYEAQ. This sample comprised PBMCs, either bulk or a sorted T-cell subset (CD4+, CD8+, memory, or dextramer-sorted; not recorded which), obtained 45 days after the yellow fever booster vaccination. The receptor's source is a man aged 25 to 40 who received the YFV17D yellow fever vaccine. This sequence uses TRBV7-6 and TRBJ2-7, with 7 bases aligning to TRBD2. The CDR3 sequence is CASSPSPAGREQYF. The sequence in DNA is TGTGCCAGCAGCCCCTCACCAGCGGGACGGGAGCAGTACTTC.